This TCR beta chain was sequenced in a study of T-cell memory formation after mild COVID-19. Study-wide findings and caveats: Shrinking CD4+ clones resided mostly in CM and EM, and CD8+ ones in EMRA. Pre-infection memory already had some responding clones, implying cross-reactive memory joined.

Points on this clonotype: Its antigen is unknown.

One entry per CDR3 protein, called by TCRdb with MiXCR from the 5' RACE reads. The data hold around 340,000 distinct CDR3 sequences, with 15% to 20% observed a single time. The receptor's source is a young man who had mild COVID-19 (a few samples of this study predate the infection). Cell type and time point are not known. The sample consisted of PBMCs or a T cell subset sorted from them (not recorded which).

CDR3 bases: TGCGCCAGCAGCTTGGACCGGACAGGGGCCACGCAGTATTTT. It is translated as CASSLDRTGATQYF. V is TRBV5-1 and J is TRBJ2-3, with 9 bases matching TRBD1. CDR1 and CDR2 from the germline V gene are SGHRS and YFSETQ. Trimming took 0 bases from V and 9 from J; bases not matched to a gene: 5. The CDR3 has 14 amino acids.